This T cell receptor beta chain was sequenced in a study of control samples from healthy donors and cancer patients. Germline V lookup: CDR1 SGHRS, CDR2 YFSETQ. There are 15 residues in the CDR3. J gave up 6 bases and V 0 bases, and 6 bases lay outside the gene matches. TCRdb's copy holds only in-frame clones and misses some; the assay was immunoSEQ multiplex PCR. The repertoire holds about 51,000 clones, with 80% as singletons. The material sequenced was blood. This rearrangement joins TRBV5-1 to TRBJ2-1, with TRBD2 matching over 7 bases. This clonotype was sampled from a man between 65 and 85 years old in good health. The CDR3 spells CASSLGEGLSNEQFF. CDR3 nucleotides: TGCGCCAGCAGCTTGGGGGAGGGCCTCTCCAATGAGCAGTTCTTC.